These 29 T cell receptor beta chains share one sample of origin, sequenced in a study of blood T cell repertoires in COVID-19 (dated by TCRdb to the early 2020s). Library preparation used the immunoSEQ multiplex PCR assay. TCRdb mirrors the immuneACCESS table, restricted to in-frame sequences. Some clones are absent from its copies; in checked studies, under half trace to an unresolved V gene, and the reason for the others is unknown. The sample table holds a few hundred thousand clones, of which 87% were seen once. The ten biggest clones cover approximately 8.1% of the sample. Material: peripheral blood. The receptors were sampled from a woman in her forties or fifties who had recovered from COVID-19.

The gene calls are TRBV4-3 and TRBJ2-7, with D maybe TRBD2 (6 bases). This CDR3 is built from 15 residues. V was cut by 4 bases and J by 5 bases, with 18 bases left in between. The germline V gene has CDR1 LGHNA and CDR2 YSLEER. This CDR3 reads CASSLGRAGLDEQYF. CDR3 DNA sequence: TGCGCCAGCAGCCTAGGGCGCGCGGGGTTAGACGAGCAGTACTTC.

This chain links TRBV7-2 with TRBJ2-5; D is unresolved. Trimming left V 5 bases short and J 7 bases short, with 14 bases between. The CDR3 has 13 amino acids. Germline CDR1 SGHTA, CDR2 FQGNSA. The CDR3 nucleotides are TGTGCCAGCAGCGCAGACCCGCCAGGGACCCAGTACTTC. This codes for CASSADPPGTQYF.

The chain joins TRBV11-2 to TRBJ2-4, with 7 bases fitting TRBD2. Losses at the gene ends were 3 bases for V and 8 bases for J; bases not matched to a gene: 7. The CDR3 extends over 14 amino acids. The germline V gene has CDR1 SGHAT and CDR2 FQNNGV. The CDR3 nucleotides are TGTGCCAGCAGCTTCCGGGGGGAAGGAGACATTCAGTACTTC. It encodes CASSFRGEGDIQYF.

The CDR3 sequence is CASSVGSGAGYTF. The CDR3 nucleotides read TGTGCCAGCAGCGTGGGGTCAGGGGCTGGCTACACCTTC. This chain links TRBV9 with TRBJ1-2; perhaps TRBD1 as D (6 bases). Germline V CDR1 and CDR2: SGDLS, YYNGEE. V was pared by 2 bases and J by 7 bases, with 12 bases between. CDR3 length: 13 residues.

The chain has TRBV9 and TRBJ2-3, with no clear D. The CDR3 contains 12 residues. Trimming removed 4 bases from V and 0 bases from J, with 3 bases in between. The germline V gene has CDR1 SGDLS and CDR2 YYNGEE. The CDR3 region is CASSSSTDTQYF. The CDR3 DNA reads as TGTGCCAGCAGCTCGAGCACAGATACGCAGTATTTT.

V is TRBV9 and J is TRBJ2-3, with D possibly being TRBD2 (7 bases). Germline lookup yields CDR1 SGDLS and CDR2 YYNGEE. V shed 5 bases and J shed 2 bases, with 36 bases lying between them. This CDR3 has 22 residues. The CDR3 DNA sequence: TGTGCCAGCAGTGCCGGGACACCATCCCCCTGGGGATACCGGGGGGTCACAGATACGCAGTATTTT. This sequence encodes CASSAGTPSPWGYRGVTDTQYF. The variable domain in full, completed from reference TRBV9 and TRBJ2-3, reads DSGVTQTPKHLITATGQRVTLRCSPRSGDLSVYWYQQSLDQGLQFLIQYYNGEERAKGNILERFSAQQFPDLHSELNLSSLELGDSALYFCASSAGTPSPWGYRGVTDTQYFGPGTRLTVL.

Only a few counts were recorded for this clone. The chain recombines TRBV28 with TRBJ1-5; no clear D gene. Germline CDR1 reads MDHEN; CDR2 reads SYDVKM. The ends were cut back, 3 bases at V and 5 bases at J, with 14 bases in the middle. This CDR3 is built from 15 residues. CDR3 sequence reads: CASSFNKARYQPQHF. The CDR3 DNA follows: TGTGCCAGCAGTTTTAATAAGGCCAGGTATCAGCCCCAGCATTTT.

CDR3: CASKLEIGETQYF. The CDR3 nucleotides read TGTGCCAGCAAATTGGAGATTGGGGAGACCCAGTACTTC. The chain combines TRBV2 with TRBJ2-5, with D uncertain. Looked up from germline, CDR1 is SNHLY and CDR2 is FYNNEI. The CDR3 length is 13 residues. Trimming pared 7 bases from V and 5 bases from J, leaving 14 bases between.

This sequence joins TRBV4-1 and TRBJ2-5; possible D gene TRBD1, 7 bases. The length of the CDR3 is 14 residues. The V gene's germline CDR1 is MGHRA and CDR2 YSYEKL. The V gene lost 9 bases and the J gene lost 5 bases, with 19 bases spanning the gap. The chain's CDR3 is CASRESGGFETQYF. The CDR3 nucleotides read TGCGCCAGTCGTGAGTCAGGGGGGTTCGAGACCCAGTACTTC.

The rearrangement links TRBV4-1 to TRBJ2-5, with TRBD2 as a possible D gene (5 bases). The CDR3 is made up of 15 amino acids. Germline V gene data show CDR1 as MGHRA and CDR2 as YSYEKL. Between the trimmed V and J ends, which lost 4 bases and 5 bases, there was a span of 17 bases. The CDR3 loop reads CASSRTTGSRETQYF. CDR3 DNA sequence: TGCGCCAGCAGCCGTACTACTGGGAGCAGGGAGACCCAGTACTTC.

The rearrangement joins TRBV3-1 (or the pseudogene TRBV3-2) to TRBJ2-5; 8 nucleotides align to TRBD2. The trim removed 2 bases at V and 5 bases at J, leaving 13 bases unmatched. The germline CDR1 and CDR2 sequences are LGHDT and YNNKEL (reference sequence). The CDR3 is 17 residues long. The CDR3 region has the DNA TGTGCCAGCAGCCAATCAGCGGGGGTCCTATATCGGGAGACCCAGTACTTC. This sequence encodes CASSQSAGVLYRETQYF.

This chain connects TRBV10-3 to TRBJ2-1; 14 positions match TRBD2. This CDR3 has 15 amino acids. Trimming at V came to 11 bases and at J to 9 bases, leaving 12 bases not matched to a gene. Germline V gene sequence: CDR1 ENHRY, CDR2 SYGVKD. In nucleotides, the CDR3 is TGTGCCGCTTCGGGACTAGCGGGAGAGGGATTTGAGCAGTTCTTC. As protein: CAASGLAGEGFEQFF.

The chain carries TRBV5-1 and TRBJ2-1; 14 bases fit TRBD2. The germline V gene has CDR1 SGHRS and CDR2 YFSETQ. The CDR3 is 16 residues long. The V and J ends lost 4 bases and 8 bases, in that order; junction bases with no gene match: 8. Here the CDR3 reads CASSPEGLAGVDEQFF. Here the CDR3 DNA reads TGCGCCAGCAGCCCGGAGGGACTAGCGGGGGTGGATGAGCAGTTCTTC.

This clone was detected a few times. The CDR3 reads CASSLGQGWADTQYF. The CDR3, as DNA: TGCGCCAGCAGCTTGGGTCAGGGGTGGGCAGATACGCAGTATTTT. The chain employs TRBV5-1 and TRBJ2-3, with D perhaps matching TRBD1 (6 bases). CDR3 length: 15 amino acids. V was trimmed by 0 bases and J by 4 bases, leaving 12 bases between them. Germline CDR1 and CDR2: SGHRS and YFSETQ.

This clone appeared a few times. The chain couples TRBV4-2 to TRBJ1-1; no reliable D call. Per the germline V gene, CDR1 is LGHNA and CDR2 is YNFKEQ. V was clipped by 1 base and J by 1 base, with 7 bases between them. The CDR3 is 14 residues long. The CDR3 loop is CASSQVGQNTEAFF. The DNA for the CDR3 is TGTGCCAGCAGCCAAGTTGGGCAGAACACTGAAGCTTTCTTT.

The V call is TRBV27, the J call TRBJ2-3; D is perhaps TRBD2 (7 bases). This CDR3 comprises 14 residues. The germline V gene has CDR1 MNHEY and CDR2 SMNVEV (reference sequence). Between the trimmed V and J ends, which lost 3 bases and 1 base, there was a span of 8 bases. The CDR3 DNA sequence: TGTGCCAGCAGTTTGGGGGGGCGCACAGATACGCAGTATTTT. It yields the protein CASSLGGRTDTQYF.

The table lists this clone with a few counts. The V call is TRBV6-2 or TRBV6-3, the J call TRBJ1-5, with 7 positions matching TRBD1. V dropped 0 bases and J dropped 0; count of bases not matched to a gene: 8. CDR1 and CDR2 from the germline V gene are MNHEY and SVGEGT. The CDR3 is 18 residues long. The CDR3 spells CASSYSKGAVGSNQPQHF. Here the CDR3 DNA reads TGTGCCAGCAGTTACTCGAAGGGGGCTGTGGGTAGCAATCAGCCCCAGCATTTT.

The genes are TRBV11-2 and TRBJ2-1; D might be TRBD1 (5 bases). The CDR3 runs 14 residues. The germline V gene has CDR1 SGHAT and CDR2 FQNNGV. V was clipped by 1 base and J by 6 bases, with 10 bases between them. The CDR3: CASSLAGPSNEQFF. CDR3 nucleotide sequence: TGTGCCAGCAGCTTAGCAGGGCCTAGCAATGAGCAGTTCTTC.

V gene TRBV9 combines with J gene TRBJ2-1, with no clear D. CDR1 and CDR2 (germline): SGDLS, YYNGEE. V was trimmed by 3 bases and J by 8 bases, leaving 9 bases between them. This CDR3 is built from 12 residues. This CDR3 reads CASSGSVDEQFF. Here the CDR3 DNA reads TGTGCCAGCAGCGGCTCGGTCGATGAGCAGTTCTTC.

This rearrangement joins TRBV7-2 to TRBJ1-5; 10 bases agree with TRBD1. This CDR3 is built from 15 residues. V was pared by 5 bases and J by 9 bases, with 10 bases of the junction left unmatched. Germline V gives CDR1 SGHTA, CDR2 FQGNSA. The CDR3 DNA follows: TGTGCCAGCAGCAATACCGGGACAGGGGTAGGGCCCCAGCATTTT. It codes for CASSNTGTGVGPQHF.

The rearrangement links TRBV28 to TRBJ2-5; 9 nucleotides agree with TRBD2. Germline values: CDR1 MDHEN, CDR2 SYDVKM. The CDR3 runs 14 residues. V shed 6 bases and J 2 bases; nucleotides not matched to a gene: 4. CDR3: CASSLAGIQETQYF. The CDR3 DNA reads as TGTGCCAGCAGCCTAGCGGGGATACAAGAGACCCAGTACTTC. Complete variable domain (other parts from reference TRBV28 and TRBJ2-5): DVKVTQSSRYLVKRTGEKVFLECVQDMDHENMFWYRQDPGLGLRLIYFSYDVKMKEKGDIPEGYSVSREKKERFSLILESASTNQTSMYLCASSLAGIQETQYFGPGTRLLVL.

This clone was recorded once. The V and J genes are TRBV11-2 and TRBJ2-1; 15 nucleotides align to TRBD2. The CDR3 runs to 15 residues. Germline lookup yields CDR1 SGHAT and CDR2 FQNNGV. V was clipped by 4 bases and J by 10 bases; unmatched bases: 5. Written as DNA, the CDR3 is TGTGCCAGCAGCTGGACTAGCGGGGGGGCCTGGGAGCAGTTCTTC. It yields the protein CASSWTSGGAWEQFF.

CDR3 coding DNA: TGTGCCAGCAGTGAAGCGGGGTTCGGGGGGCTAGGTGAAAAACTGTTTTTT. This encodes CASSEAGFGGLGEKLFF. The V and J genes are TRBV6-1 and TRBJ1-4; D possibly corresponds to TRBD1 (6 bases). The CDR3 runs to 17 residues. Germline lookup yields CDR1 MNHNS and CDR2 SASEGT. V lost 0 bases and J lost 7, with 18 bases in between.

V gene TRBV20-1 combines with J gene TRBJ2-5; TRBD2 agrees at 8 bases. There are 13 residues in the CDR3. CDR1 is DFQATT, CDR2 SNEGSKA, per germline (reference sequence). V trimming: 3 bases; J trimming: 5 bases; junction bases outside the gene matches: 5. CDR3 sequence reads: CSASIGGAETQYF. The CDR3 DNA is TGCAGTGCTAGTATCGGGGGGGCGGAGACCCAGTACTTC.

In this sample, this clone turned up a few times. The V and J genes are TRBV30 and TRBJ1-3; 7 nucleotides line up with TRBD1. The V and J ends lost 4 bases and 3 bases, in that order; junction bases with no gene match: 6. This CDR3 contains 14 residues. The V gene's germline CDR1 is GTSNPN and CDR2 SVGIG (reference sequence). In nucleotides, the CDR3 is TGTGCCTGGACAACCACAGGGGTTGGAAACACCATATATTTT. It codes for CAWTTTGVGNTIYF.

About this clone itself: At one end the junction does not follow the germline gene, possibly because of a read error. The J gene is TRBJ2-5, the V gene TRBV7-2, with 10 positions matching TRBD2. This CDR3 comprises 13 residues. Germline V gene data show CDR1 as SGHTA and CDR2 as FQGNSA. The CDR3 DNA sequence: TGTGCCAGCAGCCTAGCGGGAGATGGGACCCAGTACTTC. It is translated as CASSLAGDGTQYF.

This clone was counted once. The chain has TRBV7-9 and TRBJ1-1, with a possible D match to TRBD1 (6 bases). The germline V and J ends were trimmed by 5 bases and 7 bases, with 14 bases remaining between them. Germline-derived CDR1 and CDR2 are SEHNR and FQNEAQ (reference sequence). The CDR3 loop spans 13 amino acids. CDR3 region: CASSLTRTDEAFF. DNA for the CDR3: TGTGCCAGCAGCCTAACTAGGACAGATGAAGCTTTCTTT.

The chain is built from TRBV7-9 and TRBJ1-3; 7 bases fit TRBD1. V was pared by 5 bases and J by 4 bases, with 8 bases of the junction left unmatched. The germline CDR1 and CDR2 sequences are SEHNR and FQNEAQ (reference sequence). There are 15 residues in the CDR3. CDR3: CASSPLTGKGNTIYF. In DNA form, the CDR3 reads TGTGCCAGCAGCCCGTTGACAGGGAAAGGAAACACCATATATTTT.

This sequence joins TRBV10-1 and TRBJ2-7, with 9 positions matching TRBD1. Germline CDR1 and CDR2: WNHNN and SYGVQD (reference sequence). This CDR3 has 14 amino acids. The V gene end was trimmed by 5 bases and the J gene end by 8 bases; junction bases not matched to a gene: 10. CDR3 loop: CASSTGQGNRKQYF. The CDR3 coding sequence is TGCGCCAGCAGTACGGGACAGGGAAACCGAAAGCAGTACTTC.